The 13 T cell receptor beta chains in this list originate from one sample, sequenced in a study of T-cell memory formation after mild COVID-19. From the 5' RACE reads, TCRdb called clonotypes with MiXCR, one entry per CDR3 protein. This sample has 250,000 to 300,000 distinct CDR3 sequences; about a sixth occur once, and the top ten carry approximately 23%. The sequenced sample consisted of PBMCs or a T cell subset sorted from them (not recorded which). Source of these receptors: a man aged 18-30 years who had mild COVID-19 (a few samples of this study predate the infection). Cell type and time point are not known.

This chain connects TRBV7-9 to TRBJ1-5; TRBD1 matches at 8 bases. In germline, CDR1 is SEHNR, CDR2 FQNEAQ (reference sequence). J gave up 1 base and V 4 bases, and 6 bases lay outside the gene matches. CDR3 length: 16 amino acids. This CDR3 reads CASSWGTGASNQPQHF. The CDR3 DNA is TGTGCCAGCAGCTGGGGGACAGGAGCGAGCAATCAGCCCCAGCATTTT.

This clonotype has only a few counts. The genes are TRBV20-1 and TRBJ2-5; 7 bases align to TRBD2. In germline, CDR1 is DFQATT, CDR2 SNEGSKA (reference sequence). CDR3 length: 13 amino acids. J lost 4 bases, V lost 5 bases, and 7 bases had no gene match. The CDR3 DNA follows: TGCAGTGCTCTTAAGCGGGGAGGAGAGACCCAGTACTTC. Encoded protein: CSALKRGGETQYF.

This clonotype appeared many times. This rearrangement joins TRBV5-1 to TRBJ2-1; 8 bases map to TRBD1. The CDR3 covers 17 residues. Germline V lookup: CDR1 SGHRS, CDR2 YFSETQ. V lost 3 bases to trimming and J lost 4 bases; unmatched junction nucleotides: 12. The CDR3 coding sequence is TGCGCCAGCAGCTCGAAACCGGGACAGGACAGGTACAATGAGCAGTTCTTC. It specifies CASSSKPGQDRYNEQFF.

This chain links TRBV29-1 with TRBJ2-3, with a possible D match to TRBD1 (6 bases). Per the germline V gene, CDR1 is SQVTM and CDR2 is ANQGSEA. The CDR3 has 17 residues. Trimming left V 3 bases short and J 0 bases short, with 19 bases between. DNA for the CDR3: TGCAGCGTTGACGGGGACATTCGGCAGTTTAGCACAGATACGCAGTATTTT. Translating gives CSVDGDIRQFSTDTQYF.

The chain is built from TRBV2 and TRBJ1-1, with D unresolved. The germline gives CDR1 SNHLY, CDR2 FYNNEI. V lost 7 bases, J lost 3 bases, and 12 bases lay in between. The CDR3 length is 13 residues. CDR3 protein: CASNRGRYTEAFF. DNA of the CDR3: TGTGCCAGCAATCGGGGAAGGTACACTGAAGCTTTCTTT.

This clonotype was seen only a few times. The rearrangement uses TRBV10-3 and TRBJ1-4, with 7 bases fitting TRBD1. The CDR3 runs 12 residues. Germline assignment: CDR1 ENHRY and CDR2 SYGVKD. Germline trimming cut 11 bases from V and 5 bases from J; bases unmatched to any gene: 5. The CDR3 is CALGQVNEKLFF. For the CDR3, the DNA is TGTGCCCTCGGACAGGTGAATGAAAAACTGTTTTTT.

This clonotype was recorded once. The chain employs TRBV6-1 and TRBJ2-3; D gene unclear. CDR1 and CDR2 from the germline V gene are MNHNS and SASEGT. Trimming removed 5 bases from V and 2 bases from J, with 8 bases in between. This CDR3 has 13 residues. The CDR3 nucleotides read TGTGCCAGCAGTATTGAAGACACAGATACGCAGTATTTT. Protein: CASSIEDTDTQYF.

The gene calls are TRBV20-1 and TRBJ2-5, with 9 bases lining up with TRBD1. V lost 5 bases and J lost 4; bases outside the gene matches: 11. Germline-derived CDR1 and CDR2 are DFQATT and SNEGSKA (reference sequence). The CDR3 contains 15 residues. The CDR3 nucleotides read TGCAGTGCTGCCCACGCGACAGGGGGGGCAGAGACCCAGTACTTC. Translated: CSAAHATGGAETQYF.

This clonotype was observed a handful of times. The chain is built from TRBV4-3 and TRBJ1-2; no reliable D call. Germline loops: CDR1 LGHNA, CDR2 YSLEER. CDR3 length equals 15 residues. V lost 0 bases to trimming and J lost 4 bases, with 12 bases between them. This CDR3 is CASSQEGRSGYGYTF. Written as DNA, the CDR3 is TGCGCCAGCAGCCAAGAGGGGAGGTCCGGCTATGGCTACACCTTC.

V is TRBV7-6 and J is TRBJ1-1; the D gene is possibly TRBD1 (6 bases). The CDR3 has 13 residues. CDR1 and CDR2 (germline): SGHVS, FNYEAQ. V was cut by 3 bases and J by 4 bases, with 9 bases left in between. CDR3 residues: CASSFLGGTEAFF. The CDR3 DNA is TGTGCCAGCAGCTTCCTAGGGGGCACTGAAGCTTTCTTT.

In this sample, this clonotype turned up a few times. The genes are TRBV10-3 and TRBJ2-2; D is possibly TRBD1 or TRBD2 (5 bases each). CDR1 is ENHRY, CDR2 SYGVKD, per germline. The CDR3 length is 15 residues. Trimming took off 4 bases at V and 4 bases at J, with 13 bases between the two ends. CDR3 sequence: CAISGEGRLTGELFF. CDR3 nucleotides: TGTGCCATCAGTGGTGAGGGGCGACTCACCGGGGAGCTGTTTTTT.

This clonotype was picked up a small number of times. This chain joins TRBV3-1 and TRBJ2-4, with 15 bases matching TRBD2. From germline, CDR1 is LGHDT and CDR2 YNNKEL (reference sequence). The V gene end was trimmed by 5 bases and the J gene end by 8 bases; junction bases not matched to a gene: 10. The CDR3 extends over 17 amino acids. CDR3 amino acids: CASSSRTSGGASHIQYF. The CDR3 region has the DNA TGTGCCAGCAGCTCGCGGACTAGCGGGGGGGCCAGTCACATTCAGTACTTC.

The rearrangement links TRBV5-1 to TRBJ2-2; TRBD2 matches 9 bases. Germline assignment: CDR1 SGHRS and CDR2 YFSETQ. The CDR3 has 17 amino acids. Trimming at V came to 4 bases and at J to 2 bases, leaving 9 bases not matched to a gene. DNA of the CDR3: TGCGCCAGCAGCATGTCTAGCGGGGCGATAAACACCGGGGAGCTGTTTTTT. Translated: CASSMSSGAINTGELFF.